This T cell receptor (beta chain) emerged from a study of T cell responses to AZD1222 COVID-19 vaccine. About this clone: Antigen unknown.

Combined were second doses at about 4 or about 12 weeks. Only in-frame clones appear in the TCRdb table, and some are missing; sequencing was by immunoSEQ multiplex PCR. There are roughly 180,000 clones in the sample; approximately 89% occur only once, and about 1.8% lies in the top ten. This CDR3 is 16 amino acids long. Germline assignment: CDR1 LNHDA and CDR2 SQIVND (reference sequence). V lost 6 bases and J lost 5, with 22 bases in between. Study conclusions and caveats: Sampling captured repertoires only after the peak T cell response.

The TCR comes from an adult who received the AZD1222 COVID-19 vaccine. The sequencing here drew on peripheral blood, taken 28 days after the second AZD1222 dose. This rearrangement joins TRBV19 to TRBJ1-2; D might be TRBD1 (6 bases). Here the CDR3 DNA reads TGTGCCAGTAGATACCCCACTCCCAGGGGTAGGTATGGCTACACCTTC. Translation: CASRYPTPRGRYGYTF.